This T cell receptor (beta chain) stems from a study of Ad26.COV2.S vaccination and SARS-CoV-2 variants. The wider study: Trial arm assignment for the donor was COV1001 Ad26.COV2.S.

The sample's treatment: roughly 20 received Ad26.COV2.S at low or high dose, single or two shots; several received placebo; per-sample allocation not given. The samples were gathered on day 63 after the first injection of vaccine or placebo. V lost 6 bases, J lost 8 bases, and 7 bases stayed unmatched. There are 13 residues in the CDR3. Looked up from germline, CDR1 is LGHNA and CDR2 is YNFKEQ. The data were produced by immunoSEQ multiplex PCR, yet TCRdb's version contains in-frame clones alone and is incomplete. The sample records over 400,000 clones, around 91% being singletons. The sequences come from peripheral blood, collected in a trial of Ad26.COV2.S vaccine versus placebo. The chain recombines TRBV4-2 with TRBJ2-1; TRBD1 agrees at 7 bases. This TCR came from a person aged 18-60 years who received the Ad26.COV2.S COVID-19 vaccine or a placebo. This CDR3 reads CASSIGQVDEQFF. DNA for the CDR3: TGTGCCAGCAGTATCGGACAGGTCGATGAGCAGTTCTTC.